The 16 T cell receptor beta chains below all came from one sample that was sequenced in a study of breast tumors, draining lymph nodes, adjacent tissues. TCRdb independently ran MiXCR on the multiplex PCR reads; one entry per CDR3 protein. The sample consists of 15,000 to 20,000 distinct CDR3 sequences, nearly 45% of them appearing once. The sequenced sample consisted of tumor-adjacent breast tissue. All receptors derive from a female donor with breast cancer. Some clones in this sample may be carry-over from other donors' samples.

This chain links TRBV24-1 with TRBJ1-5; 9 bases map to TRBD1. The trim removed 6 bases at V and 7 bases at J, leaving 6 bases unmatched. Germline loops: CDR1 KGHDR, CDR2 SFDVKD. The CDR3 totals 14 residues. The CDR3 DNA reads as TGTGCCACCAGTTGGGGACAGGGTACGCAGCCCCAGCATTTT. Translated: CATSWGQGTQPQHF.

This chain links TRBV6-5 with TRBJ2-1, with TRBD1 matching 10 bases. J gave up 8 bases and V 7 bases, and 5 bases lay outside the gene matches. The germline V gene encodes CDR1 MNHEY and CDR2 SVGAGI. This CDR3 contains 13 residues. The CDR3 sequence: CASTRGTGDEQFF. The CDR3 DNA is TGTGCCAGCACCAGGGGGACAGGGGATGAGCAGTTCTTC.

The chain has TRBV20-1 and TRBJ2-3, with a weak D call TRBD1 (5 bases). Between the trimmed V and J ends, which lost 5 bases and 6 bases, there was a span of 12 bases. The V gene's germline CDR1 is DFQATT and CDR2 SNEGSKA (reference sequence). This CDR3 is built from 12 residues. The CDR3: CSASRVMDTQYF. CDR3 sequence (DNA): TGCAGTGCTTCCAGGGTCATGGATACGCAGTATTTT.

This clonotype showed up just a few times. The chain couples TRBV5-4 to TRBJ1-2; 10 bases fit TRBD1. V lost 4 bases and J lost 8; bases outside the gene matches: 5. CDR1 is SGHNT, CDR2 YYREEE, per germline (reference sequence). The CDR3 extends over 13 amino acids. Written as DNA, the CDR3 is TGTGCCAGCAGCCCGGGGACAGGGGAGGGCTACACCTTC. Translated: CASSPGTGEGYTF.

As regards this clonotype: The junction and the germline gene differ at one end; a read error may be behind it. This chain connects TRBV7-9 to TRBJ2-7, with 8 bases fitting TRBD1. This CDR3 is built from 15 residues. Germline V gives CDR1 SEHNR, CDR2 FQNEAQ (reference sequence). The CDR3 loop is CAGSLARQGTSEQYF. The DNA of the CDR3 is TGTGCCGGCAGCTTAGCTCGACAGGGGACCTCCGAGCAGTACTTC. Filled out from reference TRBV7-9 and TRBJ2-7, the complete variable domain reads DTGVSQNPRHKITKRGQNVTFRCDPISEHNRLYWYRQTLGQGPEFLTYFQNEAQLEKSRLLSDRFSAERPKGSFSTLEIQRTEQGDSAMYLCAGSLARQGTSEQYFGPGTRLTVT.

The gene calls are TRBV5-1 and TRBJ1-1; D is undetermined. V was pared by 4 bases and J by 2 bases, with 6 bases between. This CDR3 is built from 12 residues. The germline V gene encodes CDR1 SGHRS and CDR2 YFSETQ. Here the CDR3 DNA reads TGCGCCAGCAGCCACCCTAACACTGAAGCTTTCTTT. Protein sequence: CASSHPNTEAFF.

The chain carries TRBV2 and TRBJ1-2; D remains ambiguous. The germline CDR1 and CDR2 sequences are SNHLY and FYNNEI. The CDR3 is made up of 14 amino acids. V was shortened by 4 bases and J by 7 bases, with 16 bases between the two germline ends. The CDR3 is CASSVAIADGGYTF. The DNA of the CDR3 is TGTGCCAGCAGTGTGGCAATAGCGGATGGTGGCTACACCTTC.

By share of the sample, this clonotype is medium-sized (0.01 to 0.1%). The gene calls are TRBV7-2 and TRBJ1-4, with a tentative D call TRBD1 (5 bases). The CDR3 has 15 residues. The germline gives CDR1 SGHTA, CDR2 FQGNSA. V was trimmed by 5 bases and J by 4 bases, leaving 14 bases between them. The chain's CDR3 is CASSTQRQLNEKLFF. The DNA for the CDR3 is TGTGCCAGCAGCACCCAAAGACAGCTTAATGAAAAACTGTTTTTT.

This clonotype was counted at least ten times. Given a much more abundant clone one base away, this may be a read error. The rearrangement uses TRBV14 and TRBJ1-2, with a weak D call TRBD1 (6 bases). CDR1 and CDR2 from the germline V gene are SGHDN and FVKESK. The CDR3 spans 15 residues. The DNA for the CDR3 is TGTGCCAGCAGCCGAACGAACAGGGTGTCGAGTGGCTCCACCTTC. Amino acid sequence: CASSRTNRVSSGSTF. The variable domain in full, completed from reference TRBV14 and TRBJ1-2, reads EAGVTQFPSHSVIEKGQTVTLRCDPISGHDNLYWYRRVMGKEIKFLLHFVKESKQDESGMPNNRFLAERTGGTYSTLKVQPAELEDSGVYFCASSRTNRVSSGSTFGSGTRLTVV.

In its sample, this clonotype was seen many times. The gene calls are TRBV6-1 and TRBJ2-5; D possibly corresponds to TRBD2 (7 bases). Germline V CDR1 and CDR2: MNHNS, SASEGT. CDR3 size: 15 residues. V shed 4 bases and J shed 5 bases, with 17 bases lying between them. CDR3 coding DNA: TGTGCCAGCAGTGCTCTGGCGGGGGCATTGGAGACCCAGTACTTC. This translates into CASSALAGALETQYF.

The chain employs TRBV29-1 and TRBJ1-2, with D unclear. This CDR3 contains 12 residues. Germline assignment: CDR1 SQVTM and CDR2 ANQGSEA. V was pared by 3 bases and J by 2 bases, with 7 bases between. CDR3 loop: CSVDLVNYGYTF. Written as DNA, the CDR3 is TGCAGCGTTGATTTAGTGAACTATGGCTACACCTTC.

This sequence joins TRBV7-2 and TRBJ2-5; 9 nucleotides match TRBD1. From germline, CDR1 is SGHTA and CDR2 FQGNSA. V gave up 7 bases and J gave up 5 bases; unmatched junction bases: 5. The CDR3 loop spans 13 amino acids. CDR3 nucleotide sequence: TGTGCCAGCATCCTAGGGACAGGGGAGACCCAGTACTTC. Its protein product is CASILGTGETQYF.

In DNA form, the CDR3 reads TGCAGTGCTAGAACCTTCGGTGGCTACACCTTC. Encoded protein: CSARTFGGYTF. The chain couples TRBV20-1 to TRBJ1-2; no reliable D call. CDR1 DFQATT and CDR2 SNEGSKA come from the germline V gene (reference sequence). The CDR3 is 11 residues long. The germline V and J ends were trimmed by 2 bases and 7 bases, with 8 bases remaining between them.

CDR3 protein: CSARSPDVYEQYF. The DNA of the CDR3 is TGCAGTGCTAGGAGTCCAGACGTCTACGAGCAGTACTTC. The chain has TRBV20-1 and TRBJ2-7; D gene ambiguous. Germline CDR1 reads DFQATT; CDR2 reads SNEGSKA (reference sequence). This CDR3 spans 13 amino acids. Trimming pared 3 bases from V and 3 bases from J, leaving 12 bases between.

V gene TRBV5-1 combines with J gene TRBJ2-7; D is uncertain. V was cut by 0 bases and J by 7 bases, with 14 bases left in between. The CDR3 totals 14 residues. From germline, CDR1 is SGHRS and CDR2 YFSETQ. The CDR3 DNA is TGCGCCAGCAGCTTGGAAAAGGGTTCCCAGGAGCAGTACTTC. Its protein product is CASSLEKGSQEQYF.

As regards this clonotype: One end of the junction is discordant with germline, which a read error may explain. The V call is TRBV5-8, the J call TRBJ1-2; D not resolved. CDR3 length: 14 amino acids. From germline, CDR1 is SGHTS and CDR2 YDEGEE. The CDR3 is CASSLVSGIYGYTF. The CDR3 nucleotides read TGCGCCAGTAGCTTGGTTTCCGGAATCTATGGCTACACCTTC.